This TCR beta chain stems from a study of T cells in Graves' hyperthyroidism and ophthalmopathy. General observations from the study: Blood also held most thyroid clonotypes expanded beyond 0.001. From stable hyperthyroidism, ophthalmopathy was separated by a 13 V-J model.

The germline V gene has CDR1 KGHSH and CDR2 LQKENI. The CDR3 totals 16 residues. Amplified TCR beta CDR3 regions came from RNA transcripts. HTBI primers were used for first-round RT-PCR of the TCR CDR3. TCRdb independently ran MiXCR on the multiplex PCR reads; one entry per CDR3 protein. The sample includes about 400,000 distinct CDR3 sequences, more than 12% of them seen just once. In regard to this clonotype: What it recognizes is unknown. A read error may produce the germline difference seen at one junction end.

The clonotype was recovered from a woman under 40 with Graves' hyperthyroidism. Sequencing used blood. The chain links TRBV18 to TRBJ2-2; no clear D. The DNA of the CDR3 is TGTGCCAGCTCACCAAGCTCCGTCGCGAACACCTGGGAGCTGTTTTTT. The encoded protein is CASSPSSVANTWELFF. The variable domain in full, completed from reference TRBV18 and TRBJ2-2, reads NAGVMQNPRHLVRRRGQEARLRCSPMKGHSHVYWYRQLPEEGLKFMVYLQKENIIDESGMPKERFSAEFPKEGPSILRIQQVVRGDSAAYFCASSPSSVANTWELFFGEGSRLTVL.